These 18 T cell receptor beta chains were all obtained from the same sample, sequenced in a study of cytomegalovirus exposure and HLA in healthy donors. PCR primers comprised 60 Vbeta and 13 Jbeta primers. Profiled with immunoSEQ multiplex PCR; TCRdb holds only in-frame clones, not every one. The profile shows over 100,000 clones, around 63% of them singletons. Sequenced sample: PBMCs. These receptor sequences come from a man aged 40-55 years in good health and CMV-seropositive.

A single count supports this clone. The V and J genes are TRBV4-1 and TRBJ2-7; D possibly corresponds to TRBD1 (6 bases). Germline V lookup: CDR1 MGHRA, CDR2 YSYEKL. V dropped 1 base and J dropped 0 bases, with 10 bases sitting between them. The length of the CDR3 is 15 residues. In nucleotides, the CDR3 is TGCGCCAGCAGCCAAGTAGGGACAAACTCCTACGAGCAGTACTTC. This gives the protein CASSQVGTNSYEQYF.

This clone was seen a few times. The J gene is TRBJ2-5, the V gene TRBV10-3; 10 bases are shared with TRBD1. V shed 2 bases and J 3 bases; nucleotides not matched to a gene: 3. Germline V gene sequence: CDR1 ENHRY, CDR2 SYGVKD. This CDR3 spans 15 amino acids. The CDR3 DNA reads TGTGCCATCAGTGAGGCGGGACAGGGGAAAGAGACCCAGTACTTC. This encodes CAISEAGQGKETQYF.

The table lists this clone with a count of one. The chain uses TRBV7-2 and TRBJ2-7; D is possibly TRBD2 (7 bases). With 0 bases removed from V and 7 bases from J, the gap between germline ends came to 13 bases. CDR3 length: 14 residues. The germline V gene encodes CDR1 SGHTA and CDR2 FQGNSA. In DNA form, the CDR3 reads TGTGCCAGCAGCTTAGCGGGGGGGCCGAGAGAGCAGTACTTC. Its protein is CASSLAGGPREQYF.

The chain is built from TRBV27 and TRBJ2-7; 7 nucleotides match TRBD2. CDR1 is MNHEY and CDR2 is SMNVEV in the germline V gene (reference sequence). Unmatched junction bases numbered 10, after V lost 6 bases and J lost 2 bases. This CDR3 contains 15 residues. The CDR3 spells CASSSRLAVTYEQYF. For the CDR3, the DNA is TGTGCCAGCAGCTCCCGGCTAGCGGTGACCTACGAGCAGTACTTC.

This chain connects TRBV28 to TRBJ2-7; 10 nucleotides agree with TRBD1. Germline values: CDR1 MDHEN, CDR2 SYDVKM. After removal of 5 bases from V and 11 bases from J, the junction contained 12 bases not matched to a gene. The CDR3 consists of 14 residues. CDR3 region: CASSPRDRGEEEYF. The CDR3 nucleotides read TGTGCCAGCAGTCCGCGGGACAGGGGAGAGGAGGAGTACTTC.

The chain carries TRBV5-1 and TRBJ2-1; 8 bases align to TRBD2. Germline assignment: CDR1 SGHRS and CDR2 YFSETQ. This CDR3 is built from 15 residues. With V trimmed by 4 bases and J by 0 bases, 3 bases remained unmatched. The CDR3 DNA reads TGCGCCAGCAGCCTGGGGACTAGCTCCTACAATGAGCAGTTCTTC. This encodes CASSLGTSSYNEQFF.

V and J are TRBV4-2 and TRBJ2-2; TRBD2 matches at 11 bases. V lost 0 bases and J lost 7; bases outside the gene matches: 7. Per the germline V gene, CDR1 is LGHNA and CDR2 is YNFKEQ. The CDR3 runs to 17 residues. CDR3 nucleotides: TGTGCCAGCAGCCAAGATGTAGCGGGAGGGCCCGGCGGGGAGCTGTTTTTT. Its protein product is CASSQDVAGGPGGELFF.

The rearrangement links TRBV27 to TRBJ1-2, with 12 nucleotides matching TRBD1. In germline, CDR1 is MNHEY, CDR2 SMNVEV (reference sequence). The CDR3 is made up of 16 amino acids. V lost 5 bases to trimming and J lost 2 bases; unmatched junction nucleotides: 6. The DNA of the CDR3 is TGTGCCAGCAGTGCCGGGACAGGGGGCTACAACTATGGCTACACCTTC. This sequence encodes CASSAGTGGYNYGYTF.

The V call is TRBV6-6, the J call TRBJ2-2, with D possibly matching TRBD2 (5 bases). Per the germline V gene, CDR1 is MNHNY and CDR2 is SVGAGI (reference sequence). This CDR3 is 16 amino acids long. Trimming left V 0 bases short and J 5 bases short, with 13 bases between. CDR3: CASSYSNRGSTGELFF. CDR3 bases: TGTGCCAGCAGTTACTCGAATCGGGGTTCGACCGGGGAGCTGTTTTTT.

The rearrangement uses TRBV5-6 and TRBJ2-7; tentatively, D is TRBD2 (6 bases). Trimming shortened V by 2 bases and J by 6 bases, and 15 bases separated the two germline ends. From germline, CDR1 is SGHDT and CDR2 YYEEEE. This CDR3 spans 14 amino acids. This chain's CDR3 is CASSLWDSASEQYF. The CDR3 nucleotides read TGTGCCAGCAGCTTATGGGACTCAGCATCCGAGCAGTACTTC.

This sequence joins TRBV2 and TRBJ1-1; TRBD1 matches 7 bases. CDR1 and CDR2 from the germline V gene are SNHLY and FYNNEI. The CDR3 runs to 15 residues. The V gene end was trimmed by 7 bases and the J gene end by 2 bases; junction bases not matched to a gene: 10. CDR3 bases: TGTGCCAGCACCAGAGACAGGGATCGAAACACTGAAGCTTTCTTT. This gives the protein CASTRDRDRNTEAFF. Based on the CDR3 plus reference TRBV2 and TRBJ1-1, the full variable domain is EPEVTQTPSHQVTQMGQEVILRCVPISNHLYFYWYRQILGQKVEFLVSFYNNEISEKSEIFDDQFSVERPDGSNFTLKIRSTKLEDSAMYFCASTRDRDRNTEAFFGQGTRLTVV.

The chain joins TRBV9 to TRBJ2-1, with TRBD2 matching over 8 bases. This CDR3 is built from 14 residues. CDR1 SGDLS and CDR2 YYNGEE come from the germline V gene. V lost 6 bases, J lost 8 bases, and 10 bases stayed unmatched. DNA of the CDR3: TGTGCCAGCACGGGTGGCGGGGGGATCGATGAGCAGTTCTTC. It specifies CASTGGGGIDEQFF. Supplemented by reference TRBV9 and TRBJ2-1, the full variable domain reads DSGVTQTPKHLITATGQRVTLRCSPRSGDLSVYWYQQSLDQGLQFLIQYYNGEERAKGNILERFSAQQFPDLHSELNLSSLELGDSALYFCASTGGGGIDEQFFGPGTRLTVL.

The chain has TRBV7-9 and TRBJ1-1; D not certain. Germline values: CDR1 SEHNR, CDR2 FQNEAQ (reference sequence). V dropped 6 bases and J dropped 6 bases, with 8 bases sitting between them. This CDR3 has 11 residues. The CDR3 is CASSSFAEAFF. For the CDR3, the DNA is TGTGCCAGCAGTTCCTTCGCTGAAGCTTTCTTT.

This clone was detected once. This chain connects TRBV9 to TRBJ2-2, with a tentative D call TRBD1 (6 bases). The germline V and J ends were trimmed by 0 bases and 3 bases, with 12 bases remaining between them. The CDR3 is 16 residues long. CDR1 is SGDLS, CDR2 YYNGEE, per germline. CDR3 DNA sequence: TGTGCCAGCAGCGTAGGTGGAACAGGGTACACCGGGGAGCTGTTTTTT. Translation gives CASSVGGTGYTGELFF.

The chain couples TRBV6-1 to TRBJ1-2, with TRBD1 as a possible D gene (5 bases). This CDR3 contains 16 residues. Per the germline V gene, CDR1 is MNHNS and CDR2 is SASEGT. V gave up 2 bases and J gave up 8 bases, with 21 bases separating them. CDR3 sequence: CASSELTHARVDGYTF. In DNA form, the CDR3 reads TGTGCCAGCAGTGAACTTACCCACGCCAGGGTTGACGGCTACACCTTC.

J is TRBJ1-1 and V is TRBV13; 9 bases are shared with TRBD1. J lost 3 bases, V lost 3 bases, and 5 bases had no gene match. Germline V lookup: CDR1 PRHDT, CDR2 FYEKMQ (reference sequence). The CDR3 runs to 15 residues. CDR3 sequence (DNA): TGTGCCAGCAGCTTGGGGACAGGGATGCACACTGAAGCTTTCTTT. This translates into CASSLGTGMHTEAFF.

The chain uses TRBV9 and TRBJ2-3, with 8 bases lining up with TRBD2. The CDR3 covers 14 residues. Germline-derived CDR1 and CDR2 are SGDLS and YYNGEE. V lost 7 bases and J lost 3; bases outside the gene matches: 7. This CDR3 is CASGMSGGTDTQYF. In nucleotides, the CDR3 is TGTGCCAGCGGAATGAGCGGGGGTACAGATACGCAGTATTTT.

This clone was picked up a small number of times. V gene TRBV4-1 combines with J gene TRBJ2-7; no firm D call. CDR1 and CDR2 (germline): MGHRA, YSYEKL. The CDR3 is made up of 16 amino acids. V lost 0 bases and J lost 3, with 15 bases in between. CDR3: CASSQEVAGSSYEQYF. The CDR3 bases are TGCGCCAGCAGCCAAGAGGTGGCAGGAAGTAGCTACGAGCAGTACTTC.